Below, 6 T cell receptor beta chains from the same sample are listed, as sequenced in a study of yellow fever vaccine responses in identical twins. Using its own MiXCR run on the RT-PCR reads, TCRdb lists one record per CDR3 protein. The profile shows 35,000 or so distinct CDR3 sequences, roughly 60% of them singletons. This specimen was T cells from blood (PBMCs), unsorted or a sorted subset (not recorded which), taken before or after yellow fever vaccination (not recorded which). The receptors stem from a woman aged 18-30 years who received the yellow fever vaccine.

The CDR3 bases are TGCAGCGCCCCGTCGGGGCTAGCATACTACGAGCAGTACTTC. Translated: CSAPSGLAYYEQYF. This chain joins TRBV29-1 and TRBJ2-7; D may correspond to TRBD1 or TRBD2 (5 bases each). V was clipped by 7 bases and J by 3 bases, with 19 bases between them. Per the germline V gene, CDR1 is SQVTM and CDR2 is ANQGSEA. The CDR3 covers 14 residues.

The chain is built from TRBV3-1 and TRBJ1-5; D is ambiguous. V shed 4 bases and J shed 5 bases, with 6 bases lying between them. The CDR3 sequence is 12 residues long. Per the germline V gene, CDR1 is LGHDT and CDR2 is YNNKEL (reference sequence). This chain's CDR3 is CASSLRDQPQHF. CDR3 DNA sequence: TGTGCCAGCAGCCTAAGGGATCAGCCCCAGCATTTT.

The genes are TRBV11-1 and TRBJ2-1; 7 bases match TRBD1. V shed 5 bases, J shed 5 bases, and the junction held 12 bases outside the gene matches. The CDR3 length is 16 residues. Germline V gives CDR1 SGHAT, CDR2 FQDESV (reference sequence). Written as DNA, the CDR3 is TGTGCCAGCAGCCCACTAAAGACAGGGTTCCACAATGAGCAGTTCTTC. This sequence encodes CASSPLKTGFHNEQFF.

V gene TRBV29-1 combines with J gene TRBJ2-3; 9 positions match TRBD1. CDR3 size: 14 residues. The V gene's germline CDR1 is SQVTM and CDR2 ANQGSEA. V lost 6 bases and J lost 5; bases outside the gene matches: 9. The CDR3 region is CSVVIQGAIDTQYF. CDR3 coding DNA: TGCAGCGTAGTCATACAGGGGGCCATAGATACGCAGTATTTT.

CDR3 amino acids: CASSPHHDEQYV. CDR3 nucleotides: TGTGCCAGCTCACCCCATCATGACGAGCAGTACGTC. This sequence joins TRBV18 and TRBJ2-7; D is undetermined. Trimming shortened V by 3 bases and J by 5 bases, and 8 bases separated the two germline ends. CDR1 and CDR2 from the germline V gene are KGHSH and LQKENI. The CDR3 has 12 residues.

This clonotype was counted only a few times. This rearrangement joins TRBV7-9 to TRBJ1-2; D not resolved. The V end was cut by 5 bases, the J end by 6 bases, with 13 bases between. The CDR3 extends over 13 amino acids. The V gene's germline CDR1 is SEHNR and CDR2 FQNEAQ (reference sequence). In DNA form, the CDR3 reads TGTGCCAGCAGCGTCTGGATCTGGGATGGCTACACCTTC. It is translated as CASSVWIWDGYTF.